This entry describes one T cell receptor beta chain. The sample holds many counts of this clonotype. Its antigen is unknown. There are no base qualities to consult, and no much larger clone falls within one base. These data originate in a study of regulatory T cells in long-lasting Graves disease (dated by TCRdb to about 2021). Background on the whole study: Newly diagnosed Graves' disease patients had taken antithyroid drugs for less than 3 months. This study used TCR sequencing and RNA sequencing of peripheral blood to compare persistent Graves' disease patients against newly diagnosed Graves' disease patients. The study took place in China and was registered as a clinical trial. TCR sequencing covered 13 persistent and approximately 20 newly diagnosed Graves' disease patients, some 33 samples in total.

According to the study, the label for this sample's time point signals: newly diagnosed GD, antithyroid drugs for less than 3 months. For both TCR sequencing and RNA sequencing, RNA was extracted from PBMCs using TRIzol. Graves' disease was diagnosed according to American Thyroid Association guidelines. The patients came from an endocrinology department in Xi'an, China. Each patient gave around 9.2 milliliters of peripheral blood, collected in an EDTA anticoagulant tube. Ficoll Paque Plus density gradient separation was used to isolate PBMCs, and no further T cell sorting was performed. An Agilent 2100 Bioanalyzer and agarose gel were used to check RNA quality, while a NanoDrop 2000 measured RNA concentration. Library generation was performed with multiplex PCR. Sequencing took place on an Illumina HiSeq 4000. iRepertoire HTBI primers and Arm-PCR amplification of CDR3 regions were used to construct TCR beta libraries. Before sequencing, the PCR products underwent gel purification. For the original study's pipeline: Across samples, around 62 TRBV and 15 or so TRBJ segments were identified and used for gene usage analysis of CDR3 amino acid clonotypes. COPE and FqMerger were used to merge the filtered high-quality paired reads into contigs. BLAST was used to align contigs to the IMGT TRBV, TRBD and TRBJ reference genes, and CDR3 was defined following IMGT. Any clonotype with a frequency above 0.1% was classified as a highly expanded clone. Shannon entropy was used to measure repertoire diversity, and the Gini coefficient was used to measure V-J evenness. A clonotype was considered public if more than one individual shared it. The public reads were run again by TCRdb, first through fastp at Q25 and then through MiXCR, and only productive beta chains were kept. Entries are consolidated by CDR3 protein sequence, retaining the most common genes and DNA. TCRdb's processing, not the authors', yielded these V and J calls. Across this sample there are over 450,000 distinct CDR3 sequences, with more than 10% seen only once. Around 10% of the sample is in the top ten clones.

Paper-wide results and their limitations: The small sample size was acknowledged by the authors as a limitation that may reduce accuracy. A larger number of public clonotypes was shared among persistent patients (more than 2,500) than among newly diagnosed patients (approximately 1,000). Sequencing and analysis were limited to the TCR beta chain. Preferential use of TRBV28, TRBJ1-2 and TRBJ2-5 was observed in persistent disease, whereas TRBV20-1 and TRBJ2-1 were favored in newly diagnosed disease. Compared with newly diagnosed patients, persistent Graves' disease patients had lower TCR Shannon entropy and fewer highly expanded clones, which suggests clonal expansion. Because the primary lesion, thyroid tissue, could not be accessed, the study looked at peripheral blood alone.

CDR1 DFQATT and CDR2 SNEGSKA are derived from the germline V gene (reference sequence). Spanning cysteine to phenylalanine, the CDR3 consists of 12 amino acids. Only the CDR3 part of the read is kept: 36 bases, read in frame from the first base. Between the V and J ends, shortened by 0 bases and 7 bases respectively, the junction contains 9 bases. This sample also belongs to another study, concerning T cells in Graves' hyperthyroidism and ophthalmopathy. Taken from the second paper: A patient counted as having stable Graves' hyperthyroidism if no progression to ophthalmopathy occurred over 18 months of follow-up. Hyperthyroidism patients were aged 18 to 65 years and newly diagnosed, with disease duration of less than 2 months. Patients with uncontrolled infections, other autoimmune diseases, pregnancy or lactation were excluded. Diagnoses relied on clinical symptoms, serum thyroxine and TRAb, thyroid ultrasound and orbital computed tomography. For the first round of RT-PCR on the TCR CDR3, the HTBI primer set was used together with the Qiagen OneStep RT-PCR kit. Most expanded thyroid clonotypes (frequency above 0.001) were also found in blood, which suggests that blood repertoires may mirror thyroid immune responses. A model built on a 13 V-J signature distinguished ophthalmopathy from stable hyperthyroidism, reaching 85% to 90% sensitivity and about 81% specificity in cross-validation and 80%/75% in testing. In validation, progression to ophthalmopathy was predicted by the model with approximately 67% sensitivity and around 76% specificity, a median of about 6 months before onset. TCR V-J signatures able to tell the groups apart were searched for in a discovery cohort of some 100 patients, of whom under 45 had Graves' ophthalmopathy and under 65 had stable Graves' hyperthyroidism. Prospective prediction of ophthalmopathy was tested in an independent validation cohort of 18 to 20 hyperthyroidism patients and 17 patients who later progressed to ophthalmopathy. The 100 discovery patients were randomly divided into training and test sets at a 7:3 ratio. Thyroid tissue and blood T-cell repertoires from about six Graves' hyperthyroidism patients were also compared in the study. Following sampling, methimazole starting at 30 mg daily was given to hyperthyroidism patients, and high-dose intravenous methylprednisolone was given to ophthalmopathy patients. Libraries were constructed in a second round of multiplex PCR, after which size selection and purification were performed. The libraries were sequenced on an Illumina HiSeq2000 using paired-end 100 bp reads. SOAPnuke was used to process the raw data, removing reads that contained adapters or uncalled bases, had a mean Phred below 15, or lacked an exact match to the constant primer or identifier. High-quality paired reads were merged using COPE v1.2.5, and each unique nucleotide sequence was defined as a clonotype. Clonotypes were aligned to IMGT TRBV, TRBD and TRBJ reference segments using MiTCR v1.1. The analysis included only V-J combinations with a frequency above 0.0001, which together covered 99% to 99.2% of the repertoires. A TCS score was defined as the ratio between F50 (clonal expansion) and ExV (chaos), using BLOSUM62-based TCRdist between CDR3 peptides within each V-J. Welch's t-statistics and random forest reduced 500 to 550 V-J features to roughly 13, which were used in a naive Bayes classifier (R e1071). Sample size was not statistically predetermined, and investigators were not blinded to group allocation. TCR Vbeta CDR3 sequencing of roughly 140 peripheral blood samples (approximately 44 ophthalmopathy, roughly 72 hyperthyroidism and some 17 progressor patients) is reported in the paper.

In this chain, TRBV20-1 is recombined with TRBJ1-2; the D gene remains uncertain. The TCR was taken from a woman aged 25 to 39 with Graves disease. Donor details come from another sample of the same person, matched by shared clones. The sample here was peripheral blood mononuclear cells (PBMCs), taken at new diagnosis, from a patient treated with antithyroid drugs. The CDR3 sequence is CSAREGSLGYTF. The sequenced DNA is TGCAGTGCTAGAGAGGGGAGTCTTGGCTACACCTTC.